The 2 T cell receptor beta chains reported below all come from one sample, sequenced in a study of blood T cell repertoires in COVID-19. Assay used: immunoSEQ multiplex PCR; TCRdb lists only in-frame clones, some missing. The sample lists fewer than 150,000 clones; around 78% were seen once. The specimen was peripheral blood. The receptor source for this set is a human donor in a cohort sampled during active COVID-19.

The genes are TRBV6-6 and TRBJ1-4; TRBD1 might be the D (5 bases). Looked up from germline, CDR1 is MNHNY and CDR2 is SVGAGI (reference sequence). The CDR3 has 14 residues. V was clipped by 6 bases and J by 3 bases, with 11 bases between them. The DNA of the CDR3 is TGTGCCAGCAGGCCAGGGCTTGCTAATGAAAAACTGTTTTTT. Translating it yields CASRPGLANEKLFF.

The J gene is TRBJ1-2, the V gene TRBV6-5; tentatively, D is TRBD1 (6 bases). Germline-derived CDR1 and CDR2 are MNHEY and SVGAGI. Trimming left V 0 bases short and J 4 bases short, with 9 bases between. The CDR3 covers 14 residues. The CDR3 here is CASSYSRGAYGYTF. The CDR3 DNA reads as TGTGCCAGCAGTTACTCTCGGGGGGCCTATGGCTACACCTTC.